Shown below are 9 T cell receptor beta chains from a single sample sequenced in a study of CD8+ T cells in alopecia areata. Sequencing relied on a cDNA template that was reverse transcribed from extracted RNA. Method: immunoSEQ multiplex PCR; TCRdb's copy keeps in-frame clones and lacks some. This sample has over 120,000 clones; approximately 50% occur once, and the top ten carry 0.95% to 1%. The sequenced sample was CD4+ T cells sorted from blood, obtained at week 0. The receptor source for this set is a human donor with alopecia areata.

Here the CDR3 DNA reads TGCAGCGTTGTAAAAGGACAGGACTTTAACACCGGGGAGCTGTTTTTT. Protein sequence: CSVVKGQDFNTGELFF. This chain links TRBV29-1 with TRBJ2-2; TRBD1 agrees at 7 bases. The germline CDR1 and CDR2 sequences are SQVTM and ANQGSEA. The length of the CDR3 is 16 residues. V lost 4 bases, J lost 2 bases, and 10 bases stayed unmatched.

This clone was seen a few times. This chain links TRBV7-9 with TRBJ2-5, with 7 positions matching TRBD2. The CDR3 runs 17 residues. Germline V gene data show CDR1 as SEHNR and CDR2 as FQNEAQ (reference sequence). The junction had 13 bases not matched to a gene; V was cut back by 3 bases and J by 3 bases. In DNA form, the CDR3 reads TGTGCCAGCAGCTTCGGAGGGAGGGCGTATTCGGAAGAGACCCAGTACTTC. Encoded protein: CASSFGGRAYSEETQYF.

The chain joins TRBV29-1 to TRBJ1-2; TRBD1 might be the D (5 bases). CDR1 is SQVTM and CDR2 is ANQGSEA in the germline V gene. Trimming took off 3 bases at V and 6 bases at J, with 14 bases between the two ends. This CDR3 is 13 amino acids long. The CDR3 sequence is CSVEPGREDGYTF. DNA of the CDR3: TGCAGCGTTGAGCCAGGGAGGGAGGATGGCTACACCTTC.

The V gene is TRBV29-1, the J gene TRBJ2-1; no firm D call. V lost 1 base and J lost 4, with 5 bases in between. The CDR3 sequence is 12 residues long. The V gene's germline CDR1 is SQVTM and CDR2 ANQGSEA. The CDR3 coding sequence is TGCAGCGTTGAAGGCCAATACAATGAGCAGTTCTTC. Protein: CSVEGQYNEQFF.

Note on this clone: At one of its ends the junction is not consistent with the germline gene, which may arise from a read error. CDR3 sequence reads: CASSEVGGTPLF. DNA for the CDR3: TGTGCCAGCAGTGAGGTTGGCGGGACTCCCCTCTTC. This sequence joins TRBV25-1 and TRBJ2-1, with D perhaps matching TRBD2 (6 bases). The germline V gene has CDR1 MGHDK and CDR2 SYGVNS. CDR3 length equals 12 residues.

The chain recombines TRBV6-5 with TRBJ2-7; D unresolved. From germline, CDR1 is MNHEY and CDR2 SVGAGI. V shed 0 bases and J shed 2 bases, with 11 bases lying between them. The CDR3 loop spans 15 amino acids. CDR3 in DNA: TGTGCCAGCAGTTACTCGACTGGGCGGACCTACGAGCAGTACTTC. As protein: CASSYSTGRTYEQYF.

The rearrangement joins TRBV29-1 to TRBJ2-3, with 12 bases lining up with TRBD1. The germline gives CDR1 SQVTM, CDR2 ANQGSEA. The V and J ends lost 4 bases and 5 bases, in that order; junction bases with no gene match: 4. This CDR3 is built from 14 residues. The CDR3: CSVAGQGAGDTQYF. The CDR3 nucleotides read TGCAGCGTTGCGGGACAGGGGGCAGGAGATACGCAGTATTTT.

This rearrangement joins TRBV7-2 to TRBJ2-3; D is possibly TRBD1 or TRBD2 (5 bases each). Trimming took 8 bases from V and 0 from J, leaving 15 bases between them. The V gene's germline CDR1 is SGHTA and CDR2 FQGNSA. This CDR3 has 15 amino acids. The CDR3 bases are TGTGCCAGCTTGTGGGACCGACCTAGCACAGATACGCAGTATTTT. Translation gives CASLWDRPSTDTQYF.

The chain recombines TRBV9 with TRBJ1-2; D call uncertain. The V end lost 0 bases, the J end lost 8 bases, and 8 bases lay between the germline ends. CDR3 size: 12 residues. Germline V lookup: CDR1 SGDLS, CDR2 YYNGEE. The CDR3 is CASSVVGPGYTF. CDR3 sequence (DNA): TGTGCCAGCAGCGTAGTCGGGCCCGGCTACACCTTC.